Presented here are 8 T cell receptor beta chains from one specimen sequenced in a study of STAT5B mutations in CD4+ large granular lymphocyte leukemia. Assay used: immunoSEQ multiplex PCR; TCRdb lists only in-frame clones, some missing. The sample lists over 20,000 clones, roughly 79% occurring once. Sequenced sample: CD4+ T cells from blood buffy coats. These receptors all stem from a human donor in good health.

This rearrangement joins TRBV6-6 to TRBJ1-1, with no clear D. This CDR3 contains 13 residues. Germline loops: CDR1 MNHNY, CDR2 SVGAGI (reference sequence). V was cut by 2 bases and J by 0 bases, with 4 bases left in between. This chain's CDR3 is CASSYLMNTEAFF. DNA of the CDR3: TGTGCCAGCAGTTACCTAATGAACACTGAAGCTTTCTTT.

The V gene is TRBV5-6, the J gene TRBJ1-1; D remains ambiguous. Between the trimmed V and J ends, which lost 3 bases and 4 bases, there was a span of 7 bases. CDR1 is SGHDT, CDR2 YYEEEE, per germline. The CDR3 has 12 residues. CDR3 in DNA: TGTGCCAGCAGCTCGGTAGGCACTGAAGCTTTCTTT. Its protein is CASSSVGTEAFF.

The genes are TRBV15 and TRBJ2-1, with D perhaps given as TRBD1 or TRBD2 (5 bases each). The V end was cut by 0 bases, the J end by 7 bases, with 16 bases between. This CDR3 region has 16 residues. CDR1 is LNHNV and CDR2 is YYDKDF in the germline V gene (reference sequence). The CDR3 sequence is CATSRELGTVGNEQFF. The DNA of the CDR3 is TGTGCCACCAGCAGAGAACTAGGGACGGTGGGGAATGAGCAGTTCTTC.

J is TRBJ2-5 and V is TRBV11-2; D is perhaps TRBD2 (7 bases). Trimming removed 2 bases from V and 4 bases from J, with 20 bases in between. CDR1 is SGHAT, CDR2 FQNNGV, per germline. The CDR3 runs to 17 residues. In nucleotides, the CDR3 is TGTGCCAGCAGCTTATGGGGGGGCCCCCGCCGGGGAGAGACCCAGTACTTC. Its translation: CASSLWGGPRRGETQYF.

The chain is built from TRBV10-3 and TRBJ2-5; D is possibly TRBD2 (7 bases). Germline V gene sequence: CDR1 ENHRY, CDR2 SYGVKD. V lost 3 bases and J lost 7, with 15 bases in between. The CDR3 has 14 amino acids. CDR3 amino acids: CAISDRGASRTQYF. CDR3 DNA sequence: TGTGCCATCAGTGATCGGGGGGCCTCGCGGACCCAGTACTTC.

This chain joins TRBV6-5 and TRBJ1-2; D is undetermined. V was cut by 2 bases and J by 3 bases, with 4 bases left in between. CDR3 size: 12 residues. The germline V gene has CDR1 MNHEY and CDR2 SVGAGI. The CDR3 reads CASSYGDYGYTF. Written as DNA, the CDR3 is TGTGCCAGCAGTTACGGGGACTATGGCTACACCTTC.

On this clone: At one of its ends the junction is not consistent with the germline gene, which may arise from a read error. This chain links TRBV10-3 with TRBJ1-6; D unclear. The CDR3 sequence is 13 residues long. The V gene's germline CDR1 is ENHRY and CDR2 SYGVKD. The CDR3 DNA reads as TGTGCCATCGGTGACGGAGATAATTCACCCCTCCACTTT. Its protein is CAIGDGDNSPLHF.

The chain combines TRBV6-5 with TRBJ2-5; 9 positions match TRBD2. The CDR3 totals 14 residues. J was trimmed by 3 bases and V by 8 bases; bases with no gene match: 7. Germline values: CDR1 MNHEY, CDR2 SVGAGI. CDR3 loop: CASHRLAVKETQYF. CDR3 in DNA: TGTGCCAGCCATCGACTAGCGGTAAAAGAGACCCAGTACTTC.